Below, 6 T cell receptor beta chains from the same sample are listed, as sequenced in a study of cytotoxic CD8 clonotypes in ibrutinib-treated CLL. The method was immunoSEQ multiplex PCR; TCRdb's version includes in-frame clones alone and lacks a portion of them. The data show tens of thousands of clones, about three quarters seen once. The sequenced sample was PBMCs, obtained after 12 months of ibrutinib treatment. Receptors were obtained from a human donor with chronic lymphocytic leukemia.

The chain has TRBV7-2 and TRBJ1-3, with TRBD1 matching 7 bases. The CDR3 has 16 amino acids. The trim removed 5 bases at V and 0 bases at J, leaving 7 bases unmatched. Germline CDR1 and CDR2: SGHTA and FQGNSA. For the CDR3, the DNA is TGTGCCAGCAGCATGGGACAGCCAGACTCTGGAAACACCATATATTTT. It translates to CASSMGQPDSGNTIYF.

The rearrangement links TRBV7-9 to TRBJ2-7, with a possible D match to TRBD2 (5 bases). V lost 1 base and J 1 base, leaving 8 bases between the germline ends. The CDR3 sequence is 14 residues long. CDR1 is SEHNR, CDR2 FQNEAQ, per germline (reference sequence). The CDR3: CASSLDGDSYEQYF. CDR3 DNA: TGTGCCAGCAGCTTAGACGGGGATTCCTACGAGCAGTACTTC.

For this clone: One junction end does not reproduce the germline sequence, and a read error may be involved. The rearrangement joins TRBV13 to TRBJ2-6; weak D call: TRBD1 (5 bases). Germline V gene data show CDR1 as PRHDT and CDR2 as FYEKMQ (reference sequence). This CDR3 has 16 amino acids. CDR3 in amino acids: CASSQGVVSGANVLTF. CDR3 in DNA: TGCGCCAGCAGCCAAGGGGTTGTCTCTGGGGCCAACGTCCTGACTTTC.

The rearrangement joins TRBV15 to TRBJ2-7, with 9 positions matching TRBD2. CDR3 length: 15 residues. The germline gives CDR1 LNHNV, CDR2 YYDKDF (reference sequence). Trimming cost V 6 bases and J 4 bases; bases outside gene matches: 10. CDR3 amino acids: CATRSGLAGLYEQYF. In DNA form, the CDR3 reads TGTGCCACCAGAAGTGGGCTAGCGGGACTATACGAGCAGTACTTC.

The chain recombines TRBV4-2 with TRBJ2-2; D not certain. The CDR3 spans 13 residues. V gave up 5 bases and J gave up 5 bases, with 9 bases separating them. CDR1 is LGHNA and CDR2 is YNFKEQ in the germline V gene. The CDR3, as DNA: TGTGCCAGCAGCTTTCCCTTAACCGGGGAGCTGTTTTTT. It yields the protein CASSFPLTGELFF.

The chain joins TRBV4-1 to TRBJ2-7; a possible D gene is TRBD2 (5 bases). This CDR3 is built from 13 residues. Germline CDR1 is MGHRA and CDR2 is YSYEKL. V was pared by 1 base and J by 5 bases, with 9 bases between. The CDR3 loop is CASSQVEGHEQYF. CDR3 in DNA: TGCGCCAGCAGCCAAGTCGAGGGCCACGAGCAGTACTTC.